Listed below are T cell receptor beta chains from one sample, sequenced in a study of control samples from healthy donors and cancer patients. Generated by immunoSEQ multiplex PCR, the TCRdb table keeps only in-frame clones and is missing some. The sample records roughly 120,000 clones, roughly 88% being singletons. Sequencing was carried out using blood. Every receptor here comes from a man aged 40-49 years in good health. Each CDR3 is given with its conserved first and last residue.

>TRBV3-1/TRBV3-2|TRBJ1-3
CASSRGSSGNTIYF
>TRBV2|TRBJ2-1
CASSRDRGRDEQFF
>TRBV3-1/TRBV3-2|TRBJ2-5
CASSQDTRRGETQYF
>TRBV19|TRBJ2-1
CATTAPLTGKINNEQFF
>TRBV24-1|TRBJ1-1
CATSDGRAAGGALWTEAFF
>TRBV6-2/TRBV6-3|TRBJ1-5
CASSYSIGTGGLGNQPQHF
>TRBV6-5|TRBJ1-3
CASSYDLSRSTIYF
>TRBV28|TRBJ2-3
CASFGGYSTDTQYF
>TRBV10-1|TRBJ1-1
CASSDRFRVTEAFF
>TRBV29-1|TRBJ2-7
CSVVPGTGILAEQYF
>TRBV5-6|TRBJ1-6
CASIPSSRVFDSPLHF
>TRBV12-3/TRBV12-4|TRBJ1-3
CASTLQYTIYF
>TRBV6-2/TRBV6-3|TRBJ2-1
CASSYSGLHNYNEQFF
>TRBV6-5|TRBJ2-1
CASSFRDRGLDEQFF
>TRBV20-1|TRBJ2-7
CSASQRGHSYEQYF
>TRBV18|TRBJ1-2
CASSRTGVGSYGYTF
>TRBV7-3|TRBJ2-2
CASRTSGGPNTGELFF
>TRBV3-1/TRBV3-2|TRBJ1-2
CASSEVNYGYTF
>TRBV19|TRBJ2-5
CASSEASGLQETQYF
>TRBV30|TRBJ1-2
CAWVTSLPTQYGYTF
>TRBV4-3|TRBJ1-5
CASSRMTGRNQPQHF
>TRBV7-8|TRBJ1-2
CASSLGTDSRYGYTF
>TRBV19|TRBJ1-1
CASSPGMTRIFF
>TRBV5-1|TRBJ2-4
CASSLTAFSKNIQYF
>TRBV30|TRBJ1-2
CAWRDAGTAFGYTF
>TRBV7-9|TRBJ1-4
CASSLANSRIEKLFF
>TRBV28|TRBJ1-5
CASSSGGNQPQHF
>TRBV5-4|TRBJ1-6
CASSLVGGKNSPLHF
>TRBV21-1|TRBJ1-5
CASRPGQGRLGQPQHF
>TRBV3-1/TRBV3-2|TRBJ1-1
CASSQNRGQAFF
>TRBV24-1|TRBJ1-2
CATSGGLANYGYTF
>TRBV11-3|TRBJ2-3
CASGTDTQYF
>TRBV7-2|TRBJ2-5
CASKNQAGEETQYF
>TRBV7-2|TRBJ1-5
CASSKQVGNQPQHF
>TRBV6-5|TRBJ1-6
CASRRRVYHSPLHF
>TRBV6-5|TRBJ2-2
CASKLQGAGGGELFF
>TRBV7-9|TRBJ2-2
CASSFWVGGANTGELFF
>TRBV19|TRBJ2-5
CASSITGPQETQYF
>TRBV15|TRBJ1-2
CATSRDLVNYGYTF
>TRBV2|TRBJ2-3
CASSDRGPIPDTQYF
>TRBV7-7|TRBJ2-1
CASSAGLAGGGNEQFF
>TRBV10-1|TRBJ2-7
CASSEAGATYEQYF
>TRBV5-6|TRBJ1-4
CASSLRRTGSEKLFF
>TRBV29-1|TRBJ2-2
CSVGGGNGAGELFF
>TRBV10-3|TRBJ1-5
CAIRDRGSNQPQHF
>TRBV4-2|TRBJ1-4
CASSQEVGTGGEKLFF
>TRBV4-2|TRBJ1-5
CASSQEDRYGNQPQHF
>TRBV9|TRBJ1-1
CASSASGGPYTEAFF
>TRBV9|TRBJ1-6
CASSAYRAVNNSPLHF
>TRBV19|TRBJ2-7
CASGSSSQQYF
>TRBV5-1|TRBJ1-1
CASSLSGAVTEAFF
>TRBV3-1/TRBV3-2|TRBJ1-4
CASSPRDRGPTNEKLFF
>TRBV3-1/TRBV3-2|TRBJ2-2
CASSPLAGSTGELFF
>TRBV27|TRBJ2-2
CASSLYAGGITGELFF